This is a list of T cell receptor beta chains from one sample in a study of PD-1 blockade in classical Hodgkin lymphoma. The table came from immunoSEQ multiplex PCR; TCRdb's copy has only in-frame clones and leaves some out. The sample has approximately 84,000 clones, approximately 83% seen once. The sequencing used peripheral blood mononuclear cells (PBMCs), collected before the fourth cycle of nivolumab. All receptors derive from a human donor with classical Hodgkin lymphoma. Each CDR3 is given with its conserved first and last residue. The D gene is left open where the match is weak. Rows give clone size only sometimes, using once, few, many, or a class for an expanded clone.

TGTGCCAGCAGTTGGCAATGGGGCCGGGGCTACACCTTC | CASSWQWGRGYTF | . | TRBJ1-2 | . | TRBV6-5
TGCGCCAGCAGCCAAGATCGGCGGGTAGCGGGAGGTTTGGATACGCAGTATTTT | CASSQDRRVAGGLDTQYF | TRBD2 | TRBJ2-3 | . | TRBV4-3
TGTGCCAGCAGCTCCGGGCGGGGCACCGGGGAGCTGTTTTTT | CASSSGRGTGELFF | . | TRBJ2-2 | . | TRBV7-3
TGTGCCACCAGGGGGTGGGGGGTTTACAATGAGCAGTTCTTC | CATRGWGVYNEQFF | . | TRBJ2-1 | . | TRBV6-5
TGTGCCAGCAGTTTAGTCGGGGACAGGGGAGGTCAGCCCCAGCATTTT | CASSLVGDRGGQPQHF | TRBD1 | TRBJ1-5 | . | TRBV6-5
TGTGCCAGCAGCGTAGCTTGGACAGCCACCGGGGAGCTGTTTTTT | CASSVAWTATGELFF | . | TRBJ2-2 | . | TRBV9
TGTGCCAGCTCACAAGGACAGGGCGGATCTAATGAAAAACTGTTTTTT | CASSQGQGGSNEKLFF | TRBD1 | TRBJ1-4 | . | TRBV18
TGCGCCAGCGGGGAGCCGACCTCATATGCTAGCACAGATACGCAGTATTTT | CASGEPTSYASTDTQYF | . | TRBJ2-3 | . | TRBV5-1
TGTGCCAGCAGTGAAGCGGACGGGACTAGGCTCCACTTC | CASSEADGTRLHF | TRBD2 | TRBJ2-7 | . | TRBV6-1
TGTGCCACCAGCACCGGACAGGGGTTCACCTACGAGCAGTACTTC | CATSTGQGFTYEQYF | TRBD1 | TRBJ2-7 | once | TRBV15
TGCGCCAGCAGCTCCCTCGGGTTTGAGGGAAGGAACACTGAAGCTTTCTTT | CASSSLGFEGRNTEAFF | . | TRBJ1-1 | . | TRBV5-1
TGTGCCAGTCAAGGACTAGCGGTCACAGATACGCAGTATTTT | CASQGLAVTDTQYF | TRBD2 | TRBJ2-3 | few | TRBV27
TGTGCCAGCAGCTTAGGCAGGTCCTCCTACGAGCAGTACTTC | CASSLGRSSYEQYF | . | TRBJ2-7 | once | TRBV7-2
TGTGCCAGCAGTTTCGGCACCCGCCTCTCTGGGGCCAACGTCCTGACTTTC | CASSFGTRLSGANVLTF | . | TRBJ2-6 | few | TRBV28
TGTGCCAGCACCAGGAACACTGAAGCTTTCTTT | CASTRNTEAFF | . | TRBJ1-1 | . | TRBV6-6
TGTGCCAGCAGCGAAATAGGTGGCAATCAGCCCCAGCATTTT | CASSEIGGNQPQHF | . | TRBJ1-5 | . | TRBV6-4
TGTGCCAGCATCCCACAGACAGGAAGCACAGATACGCAGTATTTT | CASIPQTGSTDTQYF | . | TRBJ2-3 | . | TRBV28
TGTGCCATCGTGGACGGCAGAAACTATGGCTACACCTTC | CAIVDGRNYGYTF | . | TRBJ1-2 | few | TRBV10-3
TGCGCCAGCAGCCTACAGGGGACCTCCTACGAGCAGTACTTC | CASSLQGTSYEQYF | TRBD1 | TRBJ2-7 | . | TRBV5-1
TGTGCCAGTACCGGACAGGGGGCGGGTGAGCAGTTCTTC | CASTGQGAGEQFF | TRBD1 | TRBJ2-1 | . | TRBV19
TGTGCCAGCAGCTCGGGACGCGCCGGTTTGTACTACAATGAGCAGTTCTTC | CASSSGRAGLYYNEQFF | . | TRBJ2-1 | once | TRBV11-3
TGTGCCAGCAGCTGGGGGTTGGATACGCAGTATTTT | CASSWGLDTQYF | . | TRBJ2-3 | . | TRBV5-4
TGTGCCAGCAGCTTATCCCAGGGGGCTGTTGATGAGCAGTTCTTC | CASSLSQGAVDEQFF | TRBD1 | TRBJ2-1 | few | TRBV7-7
TGTGCCAGCAGCCCCATTGGACAGGATGGCTACACCTTC | CASSPIGQDGYTF | TRBD1 | TRBJ1-2 | . | TRBV5-6
TGTGCCAGCAGCTCCGAGGTTGCGAACACCGGGGAGCTGTTTTTT | CASSSEVANTGELFF | . | TRBJ2-2 | . | TRBV5-4
TGCGCCAGCAGTCAGTCAGAGCAGTACTTC | CASSQSEQYF | . | TRBJ2-7 | once | TRBV23-1
TGTGCCAGCAGCGTAGCTTCCCAGTCTGGAAACACCATATATTTT | CASSVASQSGNTIYF | . | TRBJ1-3 | . | TRBV9
TGTGCCAGCAGCAGACAGACAGGGGAGACCCAGTACTTC | CASSRQTGETQYF | TRBD1 | TRBJ2-5 | . | TRBV7-3
TGTGCCAGCAGAGGGGTAGCAGGGCCGCTCAATGAGCAGTTCTTC | CASRGVAGPLNEQFF | . | TRBJ2-1 | few | TRBV27
TGCGCCAGCAGCTTGGGCCAGACCCGCTCCTACGAGCAGTACTTC | CASSLGQTRSYEQYF | . | TRBJ2-7 | . | TRBV5-1
TGTGCCAGCAGCTTGATCCGTGGGACAGTGAACACTGAAGCTTTCTTT | CASSLIRGTVNTEAFF | TRBD1 | TRBJ1-1 | . | TRBV5-4
TGTGCCAGCAGCGCCACAGGGGGCGAGGAGACCCAGTACTTC | CASSATGGEETQYF | TRBD1 | TRBJ2-5 | . | TRBV7-2
TGTGCCAGCAGCTTAACCGGACTAGCGGATTACGAGCAGTACTTC | CASSLTGLADYEQYF | TRBD2 | TRBJ2-7 | few | TRBV7-6
TGTGCCAGCAGCGTAGAATCGGGCTCCTACAATGAGCAGTTCTTC | CASSVESGSYNEQFF | . | TRBJ2-1 | . | TRBV9
TGTGCCAGCTCACCGAACAGACTAGCGGGAGGGATCGGCAATGAGCAGTTCTTC | CASSPNRLAGGIGNEQFF | TRBD2 | TRBJ2-1 | . | TRBV18
TGTGCCAGCGCACGGGACAGCTCCTACGAGCAGTACTTC | CASARDSSYEQYF | TRBD1 | TRBJ2-7 | . | TRBV6-4
TGTGCCAGCAGACCAGCGGGAGGGCCGCGAGAGCAGTACTTC | CASRPAGGPREQYF | TRBD2 | TRBJ2-7 | . | TRBV13
TGTGCCAGCAGTTACTCGCTGGGGGGCAATCAGCCCCAGCATTTT | CASSYSLGGNQPQHF | . | TRBJ1-5 | once | TRBV6-6
TGTGCCAGCAGTCCAGGGTTCTCCTACGAGCAGTACTTC | CASSPGFSYEQYF | . | TRBJ2-7 | . | TRBV28
TGTGCCATCTACGGCCCCCTCGGGACTAGCGGGACTAAGAACACCGGGGAGCTGTTTTTT | CAIYGPLGTSGTKNTGELFF | TRBD2 | TRBJ2-2 | . | TRBV10-3
TGTGCCAGCAGCCTCCCAGGGGGCAACACTGAAGCTTTCTTT | CASSLPGGNTEAFF | TRBD1 | TRBJ1-1 | . | TRBV5-6
TGTGCCAGCAGCGTCGCGACCCAAGCGATGAACACTGAAGCTTTCTTT | CASSVATQAMNTEAFF | . | TRBJ1-1 | . | TRBV9